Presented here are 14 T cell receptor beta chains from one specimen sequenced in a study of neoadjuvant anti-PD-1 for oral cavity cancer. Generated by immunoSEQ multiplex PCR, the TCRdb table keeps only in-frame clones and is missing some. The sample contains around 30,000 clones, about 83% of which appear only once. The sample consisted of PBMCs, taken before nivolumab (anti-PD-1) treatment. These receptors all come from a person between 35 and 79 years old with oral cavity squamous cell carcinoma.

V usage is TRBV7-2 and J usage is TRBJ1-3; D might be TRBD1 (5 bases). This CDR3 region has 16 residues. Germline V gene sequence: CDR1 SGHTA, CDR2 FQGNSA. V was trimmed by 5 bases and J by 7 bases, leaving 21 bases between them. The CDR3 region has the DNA TGTGCCAGCAGCCTCACGGGACCGCTCCGGGAGAACACCATATATTTT. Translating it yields CASSLTGPLRENTIYF.

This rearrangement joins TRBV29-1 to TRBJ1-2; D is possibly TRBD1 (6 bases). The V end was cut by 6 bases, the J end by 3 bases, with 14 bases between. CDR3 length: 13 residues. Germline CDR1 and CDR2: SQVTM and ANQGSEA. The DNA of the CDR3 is TGCAGCGTCGCCAAGGGGGGGGACTATGGCTACACCTTC. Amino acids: CSVAKGGDYGYTF.

This CDR3 is CASMGGGRVTQYF. CDR3 sequence (DNA): TGTGCCAGCATGGGTGGGGGGAGAGTTACGCAGTATTTT. The V gene is TRBV2, the J gene TRBJ2-3; TRBD2 might be the D (6 bases). CDR1 is SNHLY, CDR2 FYNNEI, per germline. This CDR3 contains 13 residues. Trimming left V 7 bases short and J 8 bases short, with 16 bases between.

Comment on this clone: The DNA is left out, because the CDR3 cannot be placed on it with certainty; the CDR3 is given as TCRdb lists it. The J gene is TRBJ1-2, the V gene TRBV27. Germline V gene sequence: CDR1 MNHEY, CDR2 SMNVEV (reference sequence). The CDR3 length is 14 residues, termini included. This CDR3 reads CASSTSGPYDGYTF.

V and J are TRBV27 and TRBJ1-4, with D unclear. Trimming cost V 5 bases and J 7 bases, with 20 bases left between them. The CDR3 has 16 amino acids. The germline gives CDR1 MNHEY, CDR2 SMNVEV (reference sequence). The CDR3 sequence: CASSAPSRRGGEKLFF. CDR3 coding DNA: TGTGCCAGCAGTGCGCCCAGCCGACGGGGAGGTGAAAAACTGTTTTTT. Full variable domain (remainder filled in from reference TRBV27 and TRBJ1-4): EAQVTQNPRYLITVTGKKLTVTCSQNMNHEYMSWYRQDPGLGLRQIYYSMNVEVTDKGDVPEGYKVSRKEKRNFPLILESPSPNQTSLYFCASSAPSRRGGEKLFFGSGTQLSVL.

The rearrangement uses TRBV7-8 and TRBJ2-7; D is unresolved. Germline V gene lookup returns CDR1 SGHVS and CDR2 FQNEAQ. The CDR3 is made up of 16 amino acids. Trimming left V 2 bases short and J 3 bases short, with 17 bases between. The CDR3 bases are TGTGCCAGCAGCTTATCCCGGACGCAAACCAACTACGAGCAGTACTTC. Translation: CASSLSRTQTNYEQYF.

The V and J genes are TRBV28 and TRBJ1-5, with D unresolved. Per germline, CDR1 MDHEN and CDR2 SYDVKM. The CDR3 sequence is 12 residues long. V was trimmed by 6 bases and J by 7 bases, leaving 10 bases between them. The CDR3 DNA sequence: TGTGCCAGCAGGGAGGGTGGGCAGCCCCAGCATTTT. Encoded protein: CASREGGQPQHF. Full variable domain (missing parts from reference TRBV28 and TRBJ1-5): DVKVTQSSRYLVKRTGEKVFLECVQDMDHENMFWYRQDPGLGLRLIYFSYDVKMKEKGDIPEGYSVSREKKERFSLILESASTNQTSMYLCASREGGQPQHFGDGTRLSIL.

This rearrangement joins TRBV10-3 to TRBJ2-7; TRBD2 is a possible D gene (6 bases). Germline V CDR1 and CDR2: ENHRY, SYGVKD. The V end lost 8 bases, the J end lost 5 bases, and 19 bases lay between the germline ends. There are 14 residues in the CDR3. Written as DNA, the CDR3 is TGTGCCATCGGGGCAAGCCGGGGGAGGCACGAGCAGTACTTC. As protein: CAIGASRGRHEQYF.

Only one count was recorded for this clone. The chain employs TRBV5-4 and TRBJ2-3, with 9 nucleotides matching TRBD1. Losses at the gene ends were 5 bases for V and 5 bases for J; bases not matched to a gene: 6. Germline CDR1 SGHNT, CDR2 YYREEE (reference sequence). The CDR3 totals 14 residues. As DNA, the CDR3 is TGTGCCAGCAGTCGGACAGGGGACGGAGATACGCAGTATTTT. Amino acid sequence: CASSRTGDGDTQYF.

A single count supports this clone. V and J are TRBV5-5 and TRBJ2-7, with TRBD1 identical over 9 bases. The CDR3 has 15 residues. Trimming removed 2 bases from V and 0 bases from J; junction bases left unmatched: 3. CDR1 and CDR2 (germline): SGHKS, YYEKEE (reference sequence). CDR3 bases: TGTGCCAGCAGCTTAACGGGACAGGGCTCCTACGAGCAGTACTTC. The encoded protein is CASSLTGQGSYEQYF. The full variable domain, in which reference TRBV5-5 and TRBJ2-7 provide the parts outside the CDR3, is DAGVTQSPTHLIKTRGQQVTLRCSPISGHKSVSWYQQVLGQGPQFIFQYYEKEERGRGNFPDRFSARQFPNYSSELNVNALLLGDSALYLCASSLTGQGSYEQYFGPGTRLTVT.

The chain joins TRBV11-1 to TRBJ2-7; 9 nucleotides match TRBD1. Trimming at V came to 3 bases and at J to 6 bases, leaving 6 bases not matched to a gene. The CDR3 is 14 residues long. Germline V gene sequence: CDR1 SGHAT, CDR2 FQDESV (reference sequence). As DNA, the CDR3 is TGTGCCAGCAGCTTCCGGACAGGGGCGGGCGAGCAGTACTTC. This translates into CASSFRTGAGEQYF.

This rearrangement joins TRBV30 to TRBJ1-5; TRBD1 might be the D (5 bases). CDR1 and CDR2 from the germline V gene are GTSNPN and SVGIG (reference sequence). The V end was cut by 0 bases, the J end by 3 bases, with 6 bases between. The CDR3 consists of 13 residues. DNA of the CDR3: TGTGCCTGGAGTGTCAGGGACAATCAGCCCCAGCATTTT. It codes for CAWSVRDNQPQHF. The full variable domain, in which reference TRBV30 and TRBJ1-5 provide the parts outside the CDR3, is SQTIHQWPATLVQPVGSPLSLECTVEGTSNPNLYWYRQAAGRGLQLLFYSVGIGQISSEVPQNLSASRPQDRQFILSSKKLLLSDSGFYLCAWSVRDNQPQHFGDGTRLSIL.

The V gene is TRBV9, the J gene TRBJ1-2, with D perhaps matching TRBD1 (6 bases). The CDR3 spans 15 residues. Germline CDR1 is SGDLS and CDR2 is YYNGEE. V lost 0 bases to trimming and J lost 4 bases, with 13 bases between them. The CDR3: CASSVGTVVPYGYTF. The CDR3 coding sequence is TGTGCCAGCAGCGTAGGGACAGTAGTGCCCTATGGCTACACCTTC.

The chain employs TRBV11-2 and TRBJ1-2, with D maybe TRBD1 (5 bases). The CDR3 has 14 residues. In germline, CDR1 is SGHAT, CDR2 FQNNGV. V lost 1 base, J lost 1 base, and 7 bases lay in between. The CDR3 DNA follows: TGTGCCAGCAGCTTAGCAGGGCGTAACTATGGCTACACCTTC. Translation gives CASSLAGRNYGYTF.